This T cell receptor (beta chain) was obtained from a study of Graves' ophthalmopathy and Graves' hyperthyroidism. This clonotype was counted only a few times. RNA transcripts provided the template for amplifying TCR beta CDR3 regions. HTBI primers served in a first-round RT-PCR, which a second-round multiplex PCR followed. TCRdb fed the multiplex PCR reads into MiXCR, producing one record per CDR3 protein. This sample has approximately 540,000 distinct CDR3 sequences; 39% occur once, and the top ten carry around 4.6%. Hyperthyroidism patients had new diagnoses, durations under 2 months, and ages of 18 to 65. The V gene lost 4 bases and the J gene lost 0 bases, with 10 bases spanning the gap. Germline values: CDR1 MGHRA, CDR2 YSYEKL. CDR3 length: 15 amino acids.

The V call is TRBV4-1, the J call TRBJ1-3, with D possibly matching TRBD1 (5 bases). Sequenced sample: peripheral blood or thyroid tissue (not recorded which). The receptor's source is an adult man with Graves' hyperthyroidism. DNA for the CDR3: TGCGCCAGCAGCCTCCGGGACGGCTCTGGAAACACCATATATTTT. It translates to CASSLRDGSGNTIYF.